A single sample is the source of the 16 T cell receptor beta chains below, sequenced in a study of blood T cell repertoires in COVID-19. Sequencing was performed with immunoSEQ multiplex PCR; in TCRdb, only in-frame clones are kept and a portion is missing. The data contain a few hundred thousand clones, about three quarters of them singletons. Sequenced input: peripheral blood. The receptors come from a woman in her 70s with acute or convalescent COVID-19.

This CDR3 is CASSLGLRSYNEQFF. CDR3 nucleotides: TGTGCCAGCAGCCTGGGACTACGATCCTACAATGAGCAGTTCTTC. The J gene is TRBJ2-1, the V gene TRBV7-3; 7 bases fit TRBD2. Unmatched junction bases numbered 5, after V lost 5 bases and J lost 1 base. Germline V gene sequence: CDR1 SGHTA, CDR2 FQGTGA. This CDR3 has 15 residues.

The chain employs TRBV7-3 and TRBJ2-2; 8 bases are a match to TRBD1. The CDR3 length is 14 residues. With V trimmed by 3 bases and J by 6 bases, 3 bases remained unmatched. Germline V lookup: CDR1 SGHTA, CDR2 FQGTGA. DNA for the CDR3: TGTGCCAGCAGCTTTCAGGGGGCGGCCGGGGAGCTGTTTTTT. Translated, it gives CASSFQGAAGELFF. The whole variable domain, remainder taken from reference TRBV7-3 and TRBJ2-2, is GAGVSQTPSNKVTEKGKYVELRCDPISGHTALYWYRQSLGQGPEFLIYFQGTGAADDSGLPNDRFFAVRPEGSVSTLKIQRTERGDSAVYLCASSFQGAAGELFFGEGSRLTVL.

There are a few counts of this clone. The V and J genes are TRBV11-2 and TRBJ1-1, with TRBD1 matching over 8 bases. The CDR3 is made up of 16 amino acids. V shed 5 bases and J 2 bases; nucleotides not matched to a gene: 10. The V gene's germline CDR1 is SGHAT and CDR2 FQNNGV. The CDR3 region is CASSQGRTGTNTEAFF. CDR3 in DNA: TGTGCCAGCAGCCAGGGGAGGACAGGGACTAACACTGAAGCTTTCTTT.

In regard to this clone: The junction shows a germline mismatch at one end, possibly a read error. J is TRBJ2-7 and V is TRBV6-2 or TRBV6-3, with 10 bases fitting TRBD1. The CDR3 totals 14 residues. Germline assignment: CDR1 MNHEY and CDR2 SVGEGT. The chain's CDR3 is CASSPPPGQGIIDF. CDR3 coding DNA: TGTGCCAGCAGCCCTCCCCCGGGACAGGGGATAATAGACTTC.

The chain links TRBV4-1 to TRBJ1-4; no reliable D call. This CDR3 comprises 14 residues. Per the germline V gene, CDR1 is MGHRA and CDR2 is YSYEKL. With 1 base removed from V and 7 bases from J, the gap between germline ends came to 10 bases. The CDR3 nucleotides are TGCGCCAGCAGCCAAGTTCGTGGGCTTGAAAAACTGTTTTTT. Translated, it gives CASSQVRGLEKLFF.

This chain joins TRBV24-1 and TRBJ1-2; 8 nucleotides align to TRBD1. The CDR3 has 15 residues. After removal of 5 bases from V and 3 bases from J, the junction contained 7 bases not matched to a gene. CDR1 and CDR2 from the germline V gene are KGHDR and SFDVKD. This CDR3 reads CATSGGQGWDYGYTF. For the CDR3, the DNA is TGTGCCACCAGTGGAGGACAGGGATGGGACTATGGCTACACCTTC.

The J gene is TRBJ2-7, the V gene TRBV7-3; D is perhaps TRBD2 (5 bases). The V gene lost 6 bases and the J gene lost 12 bases, with 9 bases spanning the gap. The CDR3 spans 9 residues. The V gene's germline CDR1 is SGHTA and CDR2 FQGTGA. CDR3: CASRARAYF. The CDR3 bases are TGTGCCAGCAGGGCGAGGGCGTACTTC.

The rearrangement joins TRBV10-2 to TRBJ2-5, with 8 nucleotides matching TRBD1. Germline V gene data show CDR1 as WSHSY and CDR2 as SAAADI. The CDR3 length is 14 residues. J gave up 5 bases and V 7 bases, and 9 bases lay outside the gene matches. The CDR3 nucleotides read TGCGCCAGCACAGGCAACAGGGGGGATGAGACCCAGTACTTC. It specifies CASTGNRGDETQYF.

The J gene is TRBJ2-5, the V gene TRBV5-1, with TRBD2 as a possible D gene (5 bases). Germline V gene sequence: CDR1 SGHRS, CDR2 YFSETQ. CDR3 length: 15 residues. With 2 bases removed from V and 5 bases from J, the gap between germline ends came to 16 bases. CDR3 DNA: TGCGCCAGCAGCTTTATCCGGGGAGTTGAGGAGACCCAGTACTTC. Amino acid sequence: CASSFIRGVEETQYF. Filled out from reference TRBV5-1 and TRBJ2-5, the complete variable domain reads KAGVTQTPRYLIKTRGQQVTLSCSPISGHRSVSWYQQTPGQGLQFLFEYFSETQRNKGNFPGRFSGRQFSNSRSEMNVSTLELGDSALYLCASSFIRGVEETQYFGPGTRLLVL.

The rearrangement uses TRBV28 and TRBJ2-6; D is possibly TRBD1 (6 bases). Trimming shortened V by 2 bases and J by 2 bases, and 10 bases separated the two germline ends. Per germline, CDR1 MDHEN and CDR2 SYDVKM. The CDR3 has 16 amino acids. The CDR3 DNA is TGTGCCAGCAGTTTAAGAACAGGGACTGGGGCCAACGTCCTGACTTTC. This translates into CASSLRTGTGANVLTF.

The chain couples TRBV18 to TRBJ2-7, with 8 bases lining up with TRBD1. Germline assignment: CDR1 KGHSH and CDR2 LQKENI. J was trimmed by 6 bases and V by 3 bases; bases with no gene match: 7. CDR3 length: 14 residues. The CDR3 bases are TGTGCCAGCTCACCTCCGACAGGGGCTCGCGAGCAGTACTTC. This translates into CASSPPTGAREQYF.

This clone was detected a few times. The chain links TRBV7-9 to TRBJ2-5; D perhaps matches TRBD2 (5 bases). The CDR3 consists of 17 residues. V was cut by 0 bases and J by 3 bases, with 17 bases left in between. Germline V CDR1 and CDR2: SEHNR, FQNEAQ (reference sequence). CDR3 in amino acids: CASSLAGSQFNKETQYF. In DNA form, the CDR3 reads TGTGCCAGCAGCTTAGCTGGGAGTCAGTTCAATAAAGAGACCCAGTACTTC.

The rearrangement links TRBV7-8 to TRBJ2-5; 7 positions agree with TRBD1. The CDR3 runs 16 residues. Trimming took 3 bases from V and 4 from J; bases not matched to a gene: 11. Looked up from germline, CDR1 is SGHVS and CDR2 is FQNEAQ. CDR3 region: CASSFGTGAWGETQYF. The CDR3 nucleotides read TGTGCCAGCAGCTTCGGAACAGGGGCATGGGGAGAGACCCAGTACTTC.

This clone was seen only a few times. The gene calls are TRBV7-2 and TRBJ2-3; 8 bases match TRBD2. The CDR3 extends over 16 amino acids. V was pared by 1 base and J by 8 bases, with 11 bases of the junction left unmatched. The V gene's germline CDR1 is SGHTA and CDR2 FQGNSA. Here the CDR3 reads CASSLVNEAGGVTQYF. The CDR3 DNA reads as TGTGCCAGCAGCTTAGTGAATGAGGCCGGGGGGGTTACGCAGTATTTT. Full variable domain (rest looked up from reference TRBV7-2 and TRBJ2-3): GAGVSQSPSNKVTEKGKDVELRCDPISGHTALYWYRQSLGQGLEFLIYFQGNSAPDKSGLPSDRFSAERTGGSVSTLTIQRTQQEDSAVYLCASSLVNEAGGVTQYFGPGTRLTVL.

The chain employs TRBV6-5 and TRBJ1-4; no definite D call. CDR3 length: 15 residues. Trimming cost V 10 bases and J 0 bases, with 15 bases left between them. Looked up from germline, CDR1 is MNHEY and CDR2 is SVGAGI. CDR3 loop: CATGPGFATNEKLFF. CDR3 coding DNA: TGTGCCACCGGACCGGGGTTTGCAACTAATGAAAAACTGTTTTTT.

This sequence joins TRBV4-2 and TRBJ2-3, with 7 nucleotides matching TRBD2. CDR3 length: 17 amino acids. Germline V lookup: CDR1 LGHNA, CDR2 YNFKEQ. J gave up 4 bases and V 0 bases, and 10 bases lay outside the gene matches. The CDR3 DNA follows: TGTGCCAGCAGCCAAGATTCGGCTAGCGGTGCCGCAGATACGCAGTATTTT. Its translation is CASSQDSASGAADTQYF.